This entry concerns a single T cell receptor (beta chain). Its antigen target is currently unknown. Base-call qualities are not available, and no considerably larger clone is one nucleotide away. The sample originates from a study of PD-L1 blockade in urothelial cancer (dated by TCRdb to about 2017). Background for the entire study: All patients started therapy around 2014 and received atezolizumab 1,200 mg intravenously every 3 weeks. About 85% of the roughly 29 patients were males with bladder-origin urothelial cancer, and 18 of 29 reported a prior smoking history. An ECOG performance status of 0 or 1 was recorded for the patients, and 0 to 3 prior chemotherapy regimens had been received by the patients. Blood samples were analyzed 3 weeks after the start of treatment (second dose) and 6 weeks after the start of treatment. Blood samples yielded a median of roughly 150,000 T cells and tens of thousands of unique TCRs, with median clonality about 0.08. Somatic, immune and clinical correlates of response to PD-L1 blockade with atezolizumab in urothelial cancer were the focus of an exploratory multi-omic analysis. Pretreatment tumor samples, along with matched peripheral blood collected serially before and after atezolizumab treatment, underwent TCR sequencing. Durable clinical benefit was defined as a progression-free survival longer than 6 months, and TCR features were additionally tested against progression-free survival and overall survival. In the same patients who had TCR sequencing, pretreatment tumors also underwent whole exome sequencing and RNA sequencing. Fewer than ten patients achieved durable clinical benefit and approximately 20 did not. Approximately 29 patients had pretreatment blood TCR-seq, some 25 had at least one posttreatment blood collection, and some 25 had tumor TCR-seq.

The cysteine opens and the phenylalanine closes a CDR3 of 15 amino acids. The CDR3 DNA has 45 bases and is translated from base 1. Based on the germline V gene, the CDR1 and CDR2 sequences are MDHEN and SYDVKM. V drops 2 bases and J drops 2 bases, leaving 9 bases in between. To estimate absolute template abundance from read counts, synthetic TCR analog templates were spiked into each PCR. Using the immunoSEQ assay, TCRbeta CDR3 regions were amplified from genomic DNA with bias-controlled V and J gene primers. Sequencing of rearranged TCRbeta segments was performed at approximately 20X coverage. Per the authors' processing: Clustering was used to correct sequencing errors, and CDR3s were annotated against IMGT so that V, D and J genes could be assigned. Downstream analyses used only productive TCRbeta rearrangements and left out out-of-frame or stop-codon sequences. Clonality was computed as one minus Shannon entropy normalized by the log of the number of unique productive sequences. Clones differing between time points or between blood and tumor were identified using Fisher's exact test with Benjamini-Hochberg correction, with an adjusted p below 0.01 applied as the threshold. In its TCRdb copy, this immuneACCESS table keeps in-frame sequences only and misses some clones. Where compared with another copy, unresolved V genes explain less than half of these, and the others have no known cause. The D gene and trimming were derived from the DNA, and the V and J assignments and clone size from that table. The sample table shows about 53,000 clones, and around 90% are seen once. The ten most abundant clones make up roughly 15% of the sample.

Sample time point, as interpreted from the label and publication: pretreatment peripheral blood. A cohort of about 27 patients with locally advanced or metastatic urothelial carcinoma, treated at Memorial Sloan Kettering on a trial protocol, was included. Peripheral blood mononuclear cells were collected pretreatment and during treatment, with between 1 and 8 total time points per patient. The Qiagen DNeasy Blood extraction kit was used to purify genomic DNA from total PBMCs and tumor samples. PBMCs were collected pretreatment and during treatment, and were isolated and stored as previously described. What the authors observed across the whole study: Improved progression-free and overall survival was associated with having pretreatment peripheral blood TCR clonality below the median. Because the sample size was small (n ≈ 27) and many of the analyses were exploratory, the results are meant to be hypothesis-generating. Among patients with durable benefit, tumor-associated TCR clones showed greater expansion in peripheral blood 3 weeks after treatment started (n ≈ 21, p = 0.022).

The TCR originated in a woman aged 55 to 70 with urothelial cancer. The receptor chain draws on TRBV28 and TRBJ2-2, and the D gene may be TRBD2, 6 bases matching. Sequences were derived from PBMCs, sampled around atezolizumab (anti-PD-L1) treatment. The CDR3 is CASSLSGLNTGELFF. The DNA reads TGTGCCAGCAGTTTAAGCGGGCTTAACACCGGGGAGCTGTTTTTT. Reference TRBV28 and TRBJ2-2 genes cover what lies past the CDR3, so the full variable domain is DVKVTQSSRYLVKRTGEKVFLECVQDMDHENMFWYRQDPGLGLRLIYFSYDVKMKEKGDIPEGYSVSREKKERFSLILESASTNQTSMYLCASSLSGLNTGELFFGEGSRLTVL.